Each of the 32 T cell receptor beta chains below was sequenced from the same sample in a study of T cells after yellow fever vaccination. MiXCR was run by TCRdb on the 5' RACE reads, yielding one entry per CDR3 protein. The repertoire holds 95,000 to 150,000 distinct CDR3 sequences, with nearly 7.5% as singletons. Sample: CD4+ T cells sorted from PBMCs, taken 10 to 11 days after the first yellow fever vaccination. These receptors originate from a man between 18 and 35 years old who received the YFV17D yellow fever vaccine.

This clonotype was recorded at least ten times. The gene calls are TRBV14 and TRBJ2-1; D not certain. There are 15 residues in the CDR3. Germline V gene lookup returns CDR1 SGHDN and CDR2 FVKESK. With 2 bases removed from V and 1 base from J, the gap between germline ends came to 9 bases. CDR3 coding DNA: TGTGCCAGCAGCCAACTCTCCATATCCTACAATGAGCAGTTCTTC. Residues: CASSQLSISYNEQFF.

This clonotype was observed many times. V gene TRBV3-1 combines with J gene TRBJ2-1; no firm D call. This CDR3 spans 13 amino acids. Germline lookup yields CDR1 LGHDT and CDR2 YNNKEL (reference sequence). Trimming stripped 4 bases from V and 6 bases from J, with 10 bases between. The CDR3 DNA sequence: TGTGCCAGCAGCCGGACGTCCGCCAATGAGCAGTTCTTC. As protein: CASSRTSANEQFF.

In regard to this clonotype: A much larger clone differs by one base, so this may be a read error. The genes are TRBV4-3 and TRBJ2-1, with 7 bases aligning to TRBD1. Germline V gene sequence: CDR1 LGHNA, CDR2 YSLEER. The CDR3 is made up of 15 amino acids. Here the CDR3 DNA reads TGCGCCAGGAGCCTACTCGACAGGGTCAGGAATGAGCAGTTCTTC. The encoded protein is CARSLLDRVRNEQFF.

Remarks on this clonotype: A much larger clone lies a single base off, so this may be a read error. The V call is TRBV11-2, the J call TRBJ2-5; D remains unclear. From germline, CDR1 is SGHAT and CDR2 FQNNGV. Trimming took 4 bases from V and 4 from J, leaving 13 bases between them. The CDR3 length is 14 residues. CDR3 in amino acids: CASSSEVKGETQYF. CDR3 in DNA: TGTGCCAGCAGCTCAGAAGTTAAGGGAGAGACCCAGTACTTC.

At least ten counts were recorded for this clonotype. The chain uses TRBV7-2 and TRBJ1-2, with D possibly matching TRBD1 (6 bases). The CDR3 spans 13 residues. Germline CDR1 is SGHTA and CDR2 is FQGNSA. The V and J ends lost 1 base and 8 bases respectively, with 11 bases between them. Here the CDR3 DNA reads TGTGCCAGCAGCTTAGGAGGGGGAGGCGGCTACACCTTC. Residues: CASSLGGGGGYTF.

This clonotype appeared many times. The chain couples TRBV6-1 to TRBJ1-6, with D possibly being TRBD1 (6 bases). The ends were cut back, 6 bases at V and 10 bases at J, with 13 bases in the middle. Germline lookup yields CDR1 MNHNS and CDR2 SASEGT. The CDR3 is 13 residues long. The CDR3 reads CASRSGGNSPLHF. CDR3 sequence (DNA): TGTGCCAGCAGAAGCGGGGGCAACTCACCCCTCCACTTT.

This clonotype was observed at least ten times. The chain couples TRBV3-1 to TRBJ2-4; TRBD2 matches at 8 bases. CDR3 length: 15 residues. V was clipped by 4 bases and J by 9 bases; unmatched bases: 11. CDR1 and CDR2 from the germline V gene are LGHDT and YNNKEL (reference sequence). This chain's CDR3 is CASSPPGSGMGIQYF. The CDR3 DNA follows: TGTGCCAGCAGCCCCCCGGGTAGCGGGATGGGCATTCAGTACTTC.

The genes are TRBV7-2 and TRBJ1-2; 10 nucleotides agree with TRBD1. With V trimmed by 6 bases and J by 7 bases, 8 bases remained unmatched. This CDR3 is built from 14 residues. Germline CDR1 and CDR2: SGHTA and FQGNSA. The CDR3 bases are TGTGCCAGCAGTACGACAGGGGGCGCGGGTGGCTACACCTTC. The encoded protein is CASSTTGGAGGYTF.

The chain's CDR3 is CASSSDSLPYNEQFF. CDR3 sequence (DNA): TGTGCCAGTAGTTCCGACAGCCTACCCTACAATGAGCAGTTCTTC. This chain connects TRBV19 to TRBJ2-1; D might be TRBD1 (5 bases). Germline V gene data show CDR1 as LNHDA and CDR2 as SQIVND (reference sequence). The CDR3 is made up of 15 amino acids. The V gene lost 5 bases and the J gene lost 2 bases, with 13 bases spanning the gap. Complete variable domain (other parts from reference TRBV19 and TRBJ2-1): DGGITQSPKYLFRKEGQNVTLSCEQNLNHDAMYWYRQDPGQGLRLIYYSQIVNDFQKGDIAEGYSVSREKKESFPLTVTSAQKNPTAFYLCASSSDSLPYNEQFFGPGTRLTVL.

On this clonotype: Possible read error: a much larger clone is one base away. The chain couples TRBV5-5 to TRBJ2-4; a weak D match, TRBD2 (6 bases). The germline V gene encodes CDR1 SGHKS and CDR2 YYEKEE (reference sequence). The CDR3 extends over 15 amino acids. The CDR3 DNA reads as TGTGGCAGCAGCATTGGCGGGGACGGTAGAAACATTCAGTACTTC. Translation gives CGSSIGGDGRNIQYF.

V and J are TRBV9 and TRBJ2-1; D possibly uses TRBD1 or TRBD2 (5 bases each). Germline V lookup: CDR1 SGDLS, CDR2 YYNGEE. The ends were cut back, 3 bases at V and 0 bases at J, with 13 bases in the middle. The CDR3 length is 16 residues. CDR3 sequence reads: CASSESGASSYNEQFF. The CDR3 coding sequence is TGTGCCAGCAGCGAATCCGGGGCGAGCTCCTACAATGAGCAGTTCTTC.

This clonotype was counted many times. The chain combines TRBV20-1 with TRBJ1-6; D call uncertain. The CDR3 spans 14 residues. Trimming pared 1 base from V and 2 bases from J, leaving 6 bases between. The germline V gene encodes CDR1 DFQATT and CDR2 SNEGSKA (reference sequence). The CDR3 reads CSARAGPYNSPLHF. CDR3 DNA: TGCAGTGCTAGAGCAGGACCCTATAATTCACCCCTCCACTTT.

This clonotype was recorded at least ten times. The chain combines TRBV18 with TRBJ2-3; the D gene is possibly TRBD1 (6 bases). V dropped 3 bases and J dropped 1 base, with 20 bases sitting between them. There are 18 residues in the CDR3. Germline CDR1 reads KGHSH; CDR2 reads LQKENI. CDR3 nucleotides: TGTGCCAGCTCACCCACCATAGGGGCAGGGGTTGGCACAGATACGCAGTATTTT. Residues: CASSPTIGAGVGTDTQYF.

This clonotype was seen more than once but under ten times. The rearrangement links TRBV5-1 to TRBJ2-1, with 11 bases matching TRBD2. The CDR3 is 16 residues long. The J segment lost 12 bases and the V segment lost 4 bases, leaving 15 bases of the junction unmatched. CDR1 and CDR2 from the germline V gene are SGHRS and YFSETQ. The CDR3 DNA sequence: TGCGCCAGCAGCCCGGAAGGGGGTAGCGGGGGGGCTCTGCAGTTCTTC. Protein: CASSPEGGSGGALQFF.

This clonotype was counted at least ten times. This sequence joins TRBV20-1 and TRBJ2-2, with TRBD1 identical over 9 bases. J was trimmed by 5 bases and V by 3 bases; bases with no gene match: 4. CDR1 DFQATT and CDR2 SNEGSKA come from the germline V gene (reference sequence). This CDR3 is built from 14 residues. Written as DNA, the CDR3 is TGCAGTGCTAGGGACAGGGGTATTACCGGGGAGCTGTTTTTT. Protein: CSARDRGITGELFF.

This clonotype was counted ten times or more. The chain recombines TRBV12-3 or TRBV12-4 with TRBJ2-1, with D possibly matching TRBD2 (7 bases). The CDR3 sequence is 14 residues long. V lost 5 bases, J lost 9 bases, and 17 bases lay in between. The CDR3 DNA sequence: TGTGCCAGCAGTCCGCAGGCGGGGGCTGGTGAGCAGTTCTTC. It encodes CASSPQAGAGEQFF.

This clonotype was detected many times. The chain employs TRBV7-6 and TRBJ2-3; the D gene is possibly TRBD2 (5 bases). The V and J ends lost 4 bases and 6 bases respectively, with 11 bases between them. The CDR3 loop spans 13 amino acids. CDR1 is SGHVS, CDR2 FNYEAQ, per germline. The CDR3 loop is CASSSSSGDTQYF. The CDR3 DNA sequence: TGTGCCAGCAGCTCCAGTTCGGGGGATACGCAGTATTTT.

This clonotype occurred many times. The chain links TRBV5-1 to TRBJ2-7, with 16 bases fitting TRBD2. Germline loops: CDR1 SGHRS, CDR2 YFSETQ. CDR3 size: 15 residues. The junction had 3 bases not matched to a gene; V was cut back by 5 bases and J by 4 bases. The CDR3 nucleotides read TGCGCCAGCAGGGGACTAGCGGGGGGGAGTTACGAGCAGTACTTC. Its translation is CASRGLAGGSYEQYF.

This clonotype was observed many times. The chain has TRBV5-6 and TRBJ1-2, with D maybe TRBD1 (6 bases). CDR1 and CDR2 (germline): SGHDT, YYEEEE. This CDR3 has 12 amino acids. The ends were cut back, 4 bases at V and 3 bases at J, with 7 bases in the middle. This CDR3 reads CASSGGYYGYTF. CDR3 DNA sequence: TGTGCCAGCAGCGGGGGCTACTATGGCTACACCTTC.

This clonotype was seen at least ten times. The CDR3 spells CSALRPAGAHNEQFF. DNA for the CDR3: TGCAGTGCCCTAAGGCCGGCCGGAGCCCACAATGAGCAGTTCTTC. The genes are TRBV20-1 and TRBJ2-1; D is undetermined. The V and J ends lost 6 bases and 5 bases respectively, with 20 bases between them. The CDR3 length is 15 residues. Germline values: CDR1 DFQATT, CDR2 SNEGSKA (reference sequence).

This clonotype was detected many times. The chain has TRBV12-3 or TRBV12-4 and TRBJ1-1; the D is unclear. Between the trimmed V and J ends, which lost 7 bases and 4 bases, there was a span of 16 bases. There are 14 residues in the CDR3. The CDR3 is CASTPVNRGTEAFF. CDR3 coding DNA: TGTGCCAGCACCCCCGTCAATCGGGGCACTGAAGCTTTCTTT.

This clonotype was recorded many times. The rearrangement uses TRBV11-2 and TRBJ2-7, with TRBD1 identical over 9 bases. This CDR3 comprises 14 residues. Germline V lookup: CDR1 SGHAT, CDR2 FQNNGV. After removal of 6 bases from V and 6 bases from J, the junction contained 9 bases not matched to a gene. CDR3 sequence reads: CASSSPRQGGEQYF. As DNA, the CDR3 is TGTGCCAGCAGTTCTCCCCGACAGGGGGGCGAGCAGTACTTC. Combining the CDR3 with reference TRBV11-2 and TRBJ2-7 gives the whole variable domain EAGVAQSPRYKIIEKRQSVAFWCNPISGHATLYWYQQILGQGPKLLIQFQNNGVVDDSQLPKDRFSAERLKGVDSTLKIQPAKLEDSAVYLCASSSPRQGGEQYFGPGTRLTVT.

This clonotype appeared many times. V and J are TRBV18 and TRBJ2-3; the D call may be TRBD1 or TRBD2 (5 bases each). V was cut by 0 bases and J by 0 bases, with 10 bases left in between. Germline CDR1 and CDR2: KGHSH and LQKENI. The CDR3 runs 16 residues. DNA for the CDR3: TGTGCCAGCTCACCACCGGGGGTAGAAAGCACAGATACGCAGTATTTT. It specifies CASSPPGVESTDTQYF.

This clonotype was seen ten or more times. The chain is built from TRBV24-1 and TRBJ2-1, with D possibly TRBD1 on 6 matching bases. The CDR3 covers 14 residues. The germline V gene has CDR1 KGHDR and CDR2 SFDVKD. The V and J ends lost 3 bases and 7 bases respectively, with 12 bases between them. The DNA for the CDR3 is TGTGCCACCAGTGATGACGGACAGAAAAATGAGCAGTTCTTC. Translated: CATSDDGQKNEQFF.

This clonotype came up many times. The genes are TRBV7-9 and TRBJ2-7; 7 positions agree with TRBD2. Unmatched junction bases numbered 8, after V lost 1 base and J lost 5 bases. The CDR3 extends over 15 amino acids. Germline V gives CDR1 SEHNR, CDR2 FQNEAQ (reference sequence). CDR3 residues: CASSLVGREGDEQYV. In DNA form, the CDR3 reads TGTGCCAGCAGCTTAGTGGGCAGGGAGGGCGACGAGCAGTACGTC.

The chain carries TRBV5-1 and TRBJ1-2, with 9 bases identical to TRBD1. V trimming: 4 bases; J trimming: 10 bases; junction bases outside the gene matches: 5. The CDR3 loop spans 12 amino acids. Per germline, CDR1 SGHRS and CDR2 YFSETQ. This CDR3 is CASSPGQGHYTF. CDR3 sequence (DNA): TGCGCCAGCAGCCCCGGACAGGGGCACTACACCTTC.

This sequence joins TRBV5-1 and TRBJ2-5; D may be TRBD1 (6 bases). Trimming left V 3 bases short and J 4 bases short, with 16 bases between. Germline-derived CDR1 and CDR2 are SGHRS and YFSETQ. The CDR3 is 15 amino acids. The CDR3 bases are TGCGCCAGCAGCTCCACCCTGACAGGTGGAGAGACCCAGTACTTC. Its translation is CASSSTLTGGETQYF.

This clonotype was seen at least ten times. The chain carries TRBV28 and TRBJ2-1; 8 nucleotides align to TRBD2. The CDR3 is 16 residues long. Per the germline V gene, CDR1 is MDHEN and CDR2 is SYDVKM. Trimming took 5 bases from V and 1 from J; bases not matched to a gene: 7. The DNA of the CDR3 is TGTGCCAGCAGTGTCACGGGGGGGGTATCCTACAATGAGCAGTTCTTC. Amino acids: CASSVTGGVSYNEQFF.

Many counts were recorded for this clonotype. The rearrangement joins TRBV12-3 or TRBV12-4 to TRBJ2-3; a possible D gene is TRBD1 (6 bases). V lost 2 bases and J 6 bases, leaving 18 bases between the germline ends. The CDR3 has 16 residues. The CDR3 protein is CASSLLIFGQSDTQYF. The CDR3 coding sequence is TGTGCCAGCAGTTTATTGATTTTCGGACAGTCCGATACGCAGTATTTT.

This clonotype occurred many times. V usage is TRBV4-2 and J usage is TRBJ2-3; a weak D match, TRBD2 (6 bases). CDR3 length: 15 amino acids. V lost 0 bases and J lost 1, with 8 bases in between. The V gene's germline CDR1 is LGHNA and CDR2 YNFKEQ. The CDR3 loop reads CASSQEPGGTDTQYF. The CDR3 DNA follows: TGTGCCAGCAGCCAAGAGCCGGGGGGCACAGATACGCAGTATTTT.

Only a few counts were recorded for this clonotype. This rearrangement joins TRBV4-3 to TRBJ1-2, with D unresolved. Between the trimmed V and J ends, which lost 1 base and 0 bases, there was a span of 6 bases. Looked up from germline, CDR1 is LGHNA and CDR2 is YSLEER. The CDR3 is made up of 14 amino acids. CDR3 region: CASSQVPTNYGYTF. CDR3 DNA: TGCGCCAGCAGCCAAGTCCCTACTAACTATGGCTACACCTTC.

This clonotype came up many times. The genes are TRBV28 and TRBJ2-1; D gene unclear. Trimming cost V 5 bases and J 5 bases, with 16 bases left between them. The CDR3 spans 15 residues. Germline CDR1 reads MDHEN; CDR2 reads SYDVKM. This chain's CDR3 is CASSPPPSQNNEQFF. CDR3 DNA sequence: TGTGCCAGCAGTCCCCCCCCGTCACAAAACAATGAGCAGTTCTTC.